These T cell receptor beta chains were read from a single sample in a study of memory CD4+ T cells and cytomegalovirus serostatus. Assay used: immunoSEQ multiplex PCR; TCRdb lists only in-frame clones, some missing. The profile shows around 50,000 clones, approximately 78% of them singletons. Sequencing was performed on memory CD4+ T cells from blood. The receptors were gathered from an adult in good health and CMV-seronegative. Both conserved end residues are part of each CDR3. Each record gives: D gene, V gene, J gene, clone size, CDR3 DNA, CDR3 protein. A D gene is named only where the DNA matches it firmly. Rows give clone size only sometimes, using once, few, many, or a class for an expanded clone.

TRBD2	TRBV7-8	TRBJ2-1	.	TGTGCCAGCAGCATGACTAGCGGGAGGGTCAGTGAGCAGTTCTTC	CASSMTSGRVSEQFF
TRBD1	TRBV11-2	TRBJ2-1	.	TGTGCCAGCAGCTCCCAGGGGGCTGGGGCCAATGAGCAGTTCTTC	CASSSQGAGANEQFF
.	TRBV11-2	TRBJ2-3	.	TGTGCCAGCAGCTTAGCCCCGGGACCTGGGACAGATACGCAGTATTTT	CASSLAPGPGTDTQYF
TRBD1	TRBV5-4	TRBJ2-5	.	TGTGCCAGCAGCGCCTTAAGGGACAGCGACCAAGAGACCCAGTACTTC	CASSALRDSDQETQYF
.	TRBV2	TRBJ1-1	.	TGTGCCAGCAGTGAAACACTCTTTGAAGCTTTCTTT	CASSETLFEAFF
.	TRBV5-3	TRBJ2-1	few	TGTGCCCCCCTTAGGAGCTCCTACAATGAGCAGTTCTTC	CAPLRSSYNEQFF
.	TRBV4-1	TRBJ1-1	few	TGCGCCAGCAGCCAGCCCGGCGCCAGGGAGGGAAATACTGAAGCTTTCTTT	CASSQPGAREGNTEAFF
TRBD2	TRBV7-9	TRBJ2-1	.	TGTGCCAGCAGCTCGGGACTAGCGGTATACAATGAGCAGTTCTTC	CASSSGLAVYNEQFF
TRBD1	TRBV27	TRBJ1-1	.	TGTGCCAGCAGGCCTCCAGGGGGCACTGAAGCTTTCTTT	CASRPPGGTEAFF
TRBD2	TRBV29-1	TRBJ2-1	once	TGCAGCACCGGGACTAGCGGGAATGAGCAGTTCTTC	CSTGTSGNEQFF
.	TRBV11-1	TRBJ2-5	few	TGTGCCAGCAGCTCCCAGCCGGGGGTCAGGGAGACCCAGTACTTC	CASSSQPGVRETQYF
TRBD2	TRBV19	TRBJ2-7	.	TGTGCCAGTAAATTGGCGGCTAGCGGGAGTTACGAGCAGTACTTC	CASKLAASGSYEQYF
.	TRBV11-2	TRBJ1-2	.	TGTGCCAGCAGCTTAAGGTTACGGGAAACGAATGGCTACACCTTC	CASSLRLRETNGYTF
.	TRBV7-9	TRBJ2-2	.	TGTGCCAGCAGCAGCTTGAGCACCGGGGAGCTGTTTTTT	CASSSLSTGELFF
.	TRBV4-1	TRBJ2-6	.	TGCGCCAGCAGCCTACCCTATTCTGGGGCCAACGTCCTGACTTTC	CASSLPYSGANVLTF
.	TRBV6-5	TRBJ1-1	.	TGTGCCTGTAAGGGACGGAAGAACACTGAAGCTTTCTTT	CACKGRKNTEAFF
.	TRBV25-1	TRBJ2-4	few	TGTGCCAGCAGTGACGGGATCGCCTTAGCCAAAAACATTCAGTACTTC	CASSDGIALAKNIQYF
TRBD1	TRBV6-1	TRBJ2-7	.	TGTGCCAGCAGTGAGGGACAGGGAAGGGGCGAGCAGTACTTC	CASSEGQGRGEQYF
.	TRBV7-9	TRBJ1-4	.	TGTGCCAGCAGCTTAGACCGGGGCCCAGGCGGAAATGAAAAACTGTTTTTT	CASSLDRGPGGNEKLFF
.	TRBV30	TRBJ1-2	.	TGTGCCTGTAATTCTCACCAGGGGAATGGCTACACCTTC	CACNSHQGNGYTF
.	TRBV18	TRBJ1-3	.	TGTGCCAGCTCACCACCGTCACAGGGCAATGGAAACACCATATATTTT	CASSPPSQGNGNTIYF
TRBD1	TRBV11-2	TRBJ2-5	.	TGTGCCAGCAACAGGGGGGTTGAGGAGACCCAGTACTTC	CASNRGVEETQYF
TRBD2	TRBV11-2	TRBJ2-5	.	TGTGCCAGCAGCCAGACTAGCCCCCAAGAGACCCAGTACTTC	CASSQTSPQETQYF
.	TRBV2	TRBJ2-1	.	TGTGCCAGCAGCACACAGGGGAGGGCCTACAATGAGCAGTTCTTC	CASSTQGRAYNEQFF
TRBD1	TRBV2	TRBJ2-2	.	TGTGCCAGCAGTGAGGGGACAGGGGCCATCACCGGGGAGCTGTTTTTT	CASSEGTGAITGELFF
TRBD2	TRBV2	TRBJ2-3	once	TGTGCCAGCAGAGAACTAGCGGGAGGGAGGGGCACAGATACGCAGTATTTT	CASRELAGGRGTDTQYF
TRBD1	TRBV19	TRBJ2-4	.	TGTGCCAGTTCAGGACAGGGGGCCAAAAACATTCAGTACTTC	CASSGQGAKNIQYF
.	TRBV19	TRBJ1-5	.	TGTGCCAGTAGTATTGGGGGGTCGGTCAATCAGCCCCAGCATTTT	CASSIGGSVNQPQHF
.	TRBV20-1	TRBJ2-7	few	TGCAGTGCTAGTTCCCCGGGCGAGCAGTACTTC	CSASSPGEQYF
.	TRBV30	TRBJ1-4	.	TGTGCCTGGAGTGTAATGTCTCAAAATGAAAAACTGTTTTTT	CAWSVMSQNEKLFF
.	TRBV19	TRBJ2-5	.	TGTGCCAGTAGTATACCCCAAGAGACCCAGTACTTC	CASSIPQETQYF
TRBD2	TRBV30	TRBJ2-1	.	TGTGCCTGCCCGGGGGCTAGCGGGAGTAGGGAGCAGTTCTTC	CACPGASGSREQFF
.	TRBV7-3	TRBJ2-6	.	TGTGCCAGCAGCCGCCCGGGCTCTGGGGCCAACGTCCTGACTTTC	CASSRPGSGANVLTF
.	TRBV19	TRBJ1-2	.	TGTGCCAGTAGAACTAGTCTTAACTATGGCTACACCTTC	CASRTSLNYGYTF
.	TRBV7-6	TRBJ2-1	few	TGTGCCAGCAGCCTCGACATTTACAATGAGCAGTTCTTC	CASSLDIYNEQFF
.	TRBV11-2	TRBJ2-2	.	TGTGCCAGCAGCTTAATTTCGGCGGGATCCACCGGGGAGCTGTTTTTT	CASSLISAGSTGELFF
.	TRBV29-1	TRBJ2-5	few	TGCAGCGTTGAAGACCGACACCGAGAGACCCAGTACTTC	CSVEDRHRETQYF
.	TRBV11-2	TRBJ1-2	.	TGTGCCAGCAGGCATGGGGGGAACTATGGCTACACCTTC	CASRHGGNYGYTF
.	TRBV15	TRBJ2-3	.	TGTGCCACCAGCAGAGACGAAGGCACAGGCACAGATACGCAGTATTTT	CATSRDEGTGTDTQYF
.	TRBV7-9	TRBJ2-7	once	TGTGCCAGCAGCTTAGGGTCAGGGTACTACGAGCAGTACTTC	CASSLGSGYYEQYF
.	TRBV2	TRBJ1-1	.	TGTGCCAGCATTAGAAGCGCACTGAACACTGAAGCTTTCTTT	CASIRSALNTEAFF
.	TRBV15	TRBJ2-4	.	TGTGCCACCAGCAGATACCAGGGACCCAAAAACATTCAGTACTTC	CATSRYQGPKNIQYF
.	TRBV7-9	TRBJ2-1	.	TGTGCCAGCAGCTTAGGCCTAGGGCGAGCCAAGAGCTCCTACAATGAGCAGTTCTTC	CASSLGLGRAKSSYNEQFF
TRBD2	TRBV6-5	TRBJ2-7	.	TGTGCCAGCAGTTACTCGGGCGCTAGCGGGAGATGGCAGTACTTC	CASSYSGASGRWQYF
.	TRBV5-7	TRBJ1-1	.	TGTGCCAGCAGCTCGACAGGAAGGGCTGAAGCTTTCTTT	CASSSTGRAEAFF
.	TRBV11-2	TRBJ2-5	.	TGTGCCAGCAGCTTAGTCTCCGGGAGACTCCAAGAGACCCAGTACTTC	CASSLVSGRLQETQYF
TRBD1	TRBV19	TRBJ2-1	.	TGTGCCAGTAGTATACAGGGACAGGGCAATGAGCAGTTCTTC	CASSIQGQGNEQFF
.	TRBV5-5	TRBJ2-3	.	TGTGCCAGCAGCGGCGTGGGCACAGATACGCAGTATTTT	CASSGVGTDTQYF
TRBD1	TRBV2	TRBJ1-5	.	TGTGCCAGCAGCGGCAGGGGGTTCAATCAGCCCCAGCATTTT	CASSGRGFNQPQHF
TRBD1	TRBV29-1	TRBJ2-5	few	TGCAGCGTTGAAACCCCGCGACAGGGGGCTAGGGAGACCCAGTACTTC	CSVETPRQGARETQYF
TRBD1	TRBV28	TRBJ1-6	.	TGTGCCAGCAGTTTGGCAGGGGGCGCGAAAAATTCACCCCTCCACTTT	CASSLAGGAKNSPLHF
.	TRBV7-6	TRBJ2-5	.	TGTGCCAGCAGCTCGAGTGGAGAGACCCAGTACTTC	CASSSSGETQYF